The rows below give T cell receptor beta chains drawn from one sample of a study of cytomegalovirus exposure and HLA in healthy donors. The method was immunoSEQ multiplex PCR; TCRdb's version includes in-frame clones alone and lacks a portion of them. Altogether some 130,000 clones are present, roughly three quarters being singletons, with the ten largest covering around 3%. Material for sequencing was PBMCs. All receptors come from a man aged 35 to 55 in good health and CMV-seronegative. CDR3s include the opening cysteine and the closing phenylalanine or tryptophan. Fields, in order: D gene, J gene, V gene, clone size, CDR3 DNA, CDR3 protein. The D gene is left open where the match is weak. Clone size is given for some rows only: seen once, a few or many times, or a class if the clone is expanded.

D: TRBD1
J: TRBJ1-3
V: TRBV5-6
size: -
DNA: TGTGCCAGCAGCGATTGGACAGGGGGCTCTGGAAACACCATATATTTT
CDR3: CASSDWTGGSGNTIYF

D: -
J: TRBJ1-5
V: TRBV7-9
size: -
DNA: TGTGCCAGCAGCTTCGGGGATAGCAATCAGCCCCAGCATTTT
CDR3: CASSFGDSNQPQHF

D: -
J: TRBJ1-5
V: TRBV6-1
size: -
DNA: TGTGCCAGCAGTGAAATGCAGGTGCAGAATCAGCCCCAGCATTTT
CDR3: CASSEMQVQNQPQHF

D: -
J: TRBJ1-2
V: TRBV10-2
size: -
DNA: TGCGCCAGCAGTTCGGACGGACTTAACTATGGCTACACCTTC
CDR3: CASSSDGLNYGYTF

D: TRBD1
J: TRBJ1-5
V: TRBV19
size: -
DNA: TGTGCCAGTAGTACCTCAGACAGGGTGAACAATCAGCCCCAGCATTTT
CDR3: CASSTSDRVNNQPQHF

D: TRBD2
J: TRBJ2-3
V: TRBV9
size: once
DNA: TGTGCCAGCAGCGTAGCTCCCAGCGGGGGGAGCACAGATACGCAGTATTTT
CDR3: CASSVAPSGGSTDTQYF

D: -
J: TRBJ1-2
V: TRBV2
size: -
DNA: TGTGCCAGCAGTGGGGGAACCGGGACACTGAATCACTATGGCTACACCTTC
CDR3: CASSGGTGTLNHYGYTF

D: TRBD2
J: TRBJ2-1
V: TRBV7-2
size: -
DNA: TGTGCCAGCAGCTTGGGTTTCTGGCGGGAGGGGGGTCTGGACAATGAGCAGTTCTTC
CDR3: CASSLGFWREGGLDNEQFF

D: TRBD1
J: TRBJ2-5
V: TRBV7-2
size: -
DNA: TGTGCCAGCAGCTTAGGGGGGACAGGAGGCGAGACCCAGTACTTC
CDR3: CASSLGGTGGETQYF

D: TRBD1
J: TRBJ2-7
V: TRBV6-5
size: once
DNA: TGTGCCAGCAGTTACAAGGTCCCGGGACAGGGGTACGAGCAGTACTTC
CDR3: CASSYKVPGQGYEQYF

D: -
J: TRBJ1-6
V: TRBV11-3
size: -
DNA: TGTGCCAGCAGCTTGGCCGGACAGTCTTATAATTCACCCCTCCACTTT
CDR3: CASSLAGQSYNSPLHF

D: -
J: TRBJ1-2
V: TRBV9
size: -
DNA: TGTGCCAGCAGCCCACCTGCGGGGAGCTATGGCTACACCTTC
CDR3: CASSPPAGSYGYTF

D: -
J: TRBJ1-1
V: TRBV7-2
size: -
DNA: TGTGCCAGCAGCTTAGGCCCCCTTGGCAGGCAAGCTTTCTTT
CDR3: CASSLGPLGRQAFF

D: -
J: TRBJ2-6
V: TRBV25-1
size: -
DNA: TGTGCCAGCAGTCACTCTGGGGCCAACGTCCTGACTTTC
CDR3: CASSHSGANVLTF

D: -
J: TRBJ1-1
V: TRBV19
size: -
DNA: TGTGCCAGTAGTATCGGACCCCGGGGGAGCGGAGCTTTCTTT
CDR3: CASSIGPRGSGAFF

D: TRBD2
J: TRBJ2-7
V: TRBV19
size: -
DNA: TGTGCCAGTAGTATGATGGGCCTAGCGGGAGTGGAGGAGCAGTACTTC
CDR3: CASSMMGLAGVEEQYF

D: -
J: TRBJ2-1
V: TRBV1
size: few
DNA: TGCACCAGCAGCCAAGTTGGAGCTAGCGGGGGGACCTACAATGAGCAGTTCTTC
CDR3: CTSSQVGASGGTYNEQFF

D: -
J: TRBJ2-6
V: TRBV18
size: -
DNA: TGTGCCAGCTCACCACCATCCGGGGGGGCCAACGTCCTGACTTTC
CDR3: CASSPPSGGANVLTF

D: -
J: TRBJ2-3
V: TRBV30
size: -
DNA: TGTGCCTGGAGTGAGACTACGGGGACAGATACGCAGTATTTT
CDR3: CAWSETTGTDTQYF

D: TRBD1
J: TRBJ2-1
V: TRBV4-3
size: -
DNA: TGCGCCAGCAGCCATCGCCTGGGACAGCTATTTGCCCATGAGCAGTTCTTC
CDR3: CASSHRLGQLFAHEQFF

D: -
J: TRBJ2-5
V: TRBV4-2
size: once
DNA: TGTGCCAGCAGCCAGGGGTCGCCGGAGGTCCCGGGGATCGAGACCCAGTACTTC
CDR3: CASSQGSPEVPGIETQYF

D: -
J: TRBJ1-2
V: TRBV19
size: -
DNA: TGTGCCAGTAGGTCAACAGGCTTCGATGGCTACACCTTC
CDR3: CASRSTGFDGYTF

D: TRBD1
J: TRBJ1-5
V: TRBV30
size: -
DNA: TGTGCCTGGCCACAGGGGGAGGGCAATCAGCCCCAGCATTTT
CDR3: CAWPQGEGNQPQHF

D: -
J: TRBJ1-1
V: TRBV7-3
size: -
DNA: TGTGCCAGCAGTTTTGGAGGGGTGACTGAAGCTTTCTTT
CDR3: CASSFGGVTEAFF

D: TRBD2
J: TRBJ2-1
V: TRBV5-6
size: -
DNA: TGTGCCAGCAGCTTGGTTTGGGGAGGGCATCGCGTCTTC
CDR3: CASSLVWGGHRVF

D: TRBD1
J: TRBJ2-7
V: TRBV5-6
size: -
DNA: TGTGCCAGCAGCTTGGGGTGGGCAGGGGGCTACGAGCAGTACTTC
CDR3: CASSLGWAGGYEQYF